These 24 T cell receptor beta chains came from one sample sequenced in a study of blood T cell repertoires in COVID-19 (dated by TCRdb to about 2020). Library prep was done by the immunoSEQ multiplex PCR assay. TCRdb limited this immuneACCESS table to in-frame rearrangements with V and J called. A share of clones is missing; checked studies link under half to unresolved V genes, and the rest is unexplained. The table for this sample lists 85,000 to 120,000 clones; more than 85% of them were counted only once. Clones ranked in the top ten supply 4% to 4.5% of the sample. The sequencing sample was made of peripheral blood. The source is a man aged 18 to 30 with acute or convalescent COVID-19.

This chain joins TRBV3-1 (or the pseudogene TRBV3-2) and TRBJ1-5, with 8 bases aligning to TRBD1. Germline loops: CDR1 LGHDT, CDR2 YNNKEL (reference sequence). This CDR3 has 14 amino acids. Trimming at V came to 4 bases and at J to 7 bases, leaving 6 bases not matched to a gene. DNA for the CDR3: TGTGCCAGCAGCCCGACAGGGGATGGACAGCCCCAGCATTTT. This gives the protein CASSPTGDGQPQHF.

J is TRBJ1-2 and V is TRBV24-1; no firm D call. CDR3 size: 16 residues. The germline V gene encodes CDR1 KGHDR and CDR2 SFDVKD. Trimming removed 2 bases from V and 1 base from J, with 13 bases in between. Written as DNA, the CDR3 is TGTGCCACCAGTGATTCGTCGGCGGGCCTTAACTATGGCTACACCTTC. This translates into CATSDSSAGLNYGYTF.

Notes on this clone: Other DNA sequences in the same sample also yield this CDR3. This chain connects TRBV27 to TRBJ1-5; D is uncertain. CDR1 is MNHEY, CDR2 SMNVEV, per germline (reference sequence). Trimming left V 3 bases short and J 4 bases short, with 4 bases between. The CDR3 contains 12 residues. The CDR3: CASSFLNQPQHF. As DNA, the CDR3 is TGTGCCAGCAGTTTCCTAAATCAGCCCCAGCATTTT.

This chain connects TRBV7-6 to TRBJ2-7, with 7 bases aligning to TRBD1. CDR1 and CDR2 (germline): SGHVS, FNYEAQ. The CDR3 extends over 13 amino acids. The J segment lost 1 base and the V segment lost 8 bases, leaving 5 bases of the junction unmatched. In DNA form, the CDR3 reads TGTGCCAGCGGATTGACAGGGTCCTACGAGCAGTACTTC. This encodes CASGLTGSYEQYF.

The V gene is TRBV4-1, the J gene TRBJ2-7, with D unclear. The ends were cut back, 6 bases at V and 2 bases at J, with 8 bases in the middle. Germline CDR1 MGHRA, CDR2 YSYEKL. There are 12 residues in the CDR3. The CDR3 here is CASSSVTYEQYF. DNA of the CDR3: TGCGCCAGCAGTTCAGTTACCTACGAGCAGTACTTC.

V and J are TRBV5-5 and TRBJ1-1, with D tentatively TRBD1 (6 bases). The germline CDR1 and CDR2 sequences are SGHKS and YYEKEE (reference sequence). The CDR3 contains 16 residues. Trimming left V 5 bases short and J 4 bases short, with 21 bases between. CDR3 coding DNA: TGTGCCAGCAGTTTTGGGATTCAGGGGTTAGGCACTGAAGCTTTCTTT. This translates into CASSFGIQGLGTEAFF. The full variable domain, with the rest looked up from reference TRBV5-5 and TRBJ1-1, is DAGVTQSPTHLIKTRGQQVTLRCSPISGHKSVSWYQQVLGQGPQFIFQYYEKEERGRGNFPDRFSARQFPNYSSELNVNALLLGDSALYLCASSFGIQGLGTEAFFGQGTRLTVV.

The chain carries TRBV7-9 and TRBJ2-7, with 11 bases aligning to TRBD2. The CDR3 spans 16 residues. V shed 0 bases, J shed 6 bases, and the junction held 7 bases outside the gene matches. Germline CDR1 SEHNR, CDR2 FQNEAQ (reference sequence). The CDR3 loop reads CASSLAMTSGTSEQYF. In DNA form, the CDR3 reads TGTGCCAGCAGCTTAGCAATGACTAGCGGGACTTCCGAGCAGTACTTC.

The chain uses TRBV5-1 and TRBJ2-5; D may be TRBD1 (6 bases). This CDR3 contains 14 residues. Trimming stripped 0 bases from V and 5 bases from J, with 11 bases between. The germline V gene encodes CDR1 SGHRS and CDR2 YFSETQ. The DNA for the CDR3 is TGCGCCAGCAGCTTGGAAGGGGGTGGGGAGACCCAGTACTTC. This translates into CASSLEGGGETQYF.

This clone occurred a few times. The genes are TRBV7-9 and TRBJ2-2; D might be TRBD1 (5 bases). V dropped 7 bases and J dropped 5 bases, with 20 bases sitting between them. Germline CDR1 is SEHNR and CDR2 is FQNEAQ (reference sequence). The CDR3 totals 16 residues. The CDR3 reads CASTYKGLQMTGELFF. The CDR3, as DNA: TGTGCCAGCACCTACAAGGGGTTACAGATGACCGGGGAGCTGTTTTTT.

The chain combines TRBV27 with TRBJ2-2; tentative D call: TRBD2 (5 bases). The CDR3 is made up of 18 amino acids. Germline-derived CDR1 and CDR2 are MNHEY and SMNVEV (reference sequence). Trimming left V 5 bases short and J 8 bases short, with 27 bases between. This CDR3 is CASSPNPPTGIENGELFF. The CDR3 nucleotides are TGTGCCAGCAGTCCGAACCCCCCGACCGGGATCGAAAATGGGGAGCTGTTTTTT.

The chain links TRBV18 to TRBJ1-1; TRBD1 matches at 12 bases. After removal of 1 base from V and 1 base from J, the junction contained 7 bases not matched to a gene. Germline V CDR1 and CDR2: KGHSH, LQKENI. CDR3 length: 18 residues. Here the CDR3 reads CASSPLGTGGAGNTEAFF. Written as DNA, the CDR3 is TGTGCCAGCTCACCACTGGGGACAGGGGGCGCGGGGAACACTGAAGCTTTCTTT.

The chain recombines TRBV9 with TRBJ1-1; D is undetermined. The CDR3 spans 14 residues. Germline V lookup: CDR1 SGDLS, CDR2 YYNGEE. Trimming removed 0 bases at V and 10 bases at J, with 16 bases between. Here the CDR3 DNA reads TGTGCCAGCAGCGTAGCTCTACGGGATACGGTAGCTTTCTTT. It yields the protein CASSVALRDTVAFF.

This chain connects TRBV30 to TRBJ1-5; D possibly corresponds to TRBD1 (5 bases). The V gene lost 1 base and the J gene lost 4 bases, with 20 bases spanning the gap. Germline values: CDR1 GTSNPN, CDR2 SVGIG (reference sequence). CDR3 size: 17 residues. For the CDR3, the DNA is TGTGCCTGGAGTGGGGGTAAGGGGCAGGGAAGTAATCAGCCCCAGCATTTT. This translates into CAWSGGKGQGSNQPQHF.

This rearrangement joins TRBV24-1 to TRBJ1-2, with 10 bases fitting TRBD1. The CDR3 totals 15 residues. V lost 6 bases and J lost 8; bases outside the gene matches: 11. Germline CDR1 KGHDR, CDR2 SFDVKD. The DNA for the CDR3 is TGTGCCACCAGTCAGGACAGGGGGGGCCGAGAAGGCTACACCTTC. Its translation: CATSQDRGGREGYTF.

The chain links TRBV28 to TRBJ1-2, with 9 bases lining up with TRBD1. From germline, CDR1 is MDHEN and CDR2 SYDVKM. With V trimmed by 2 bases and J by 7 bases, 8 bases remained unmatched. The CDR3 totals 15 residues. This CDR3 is CASSLGGTGTVGYTF. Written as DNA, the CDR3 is TGTGCCAGCAGTTTAGGGGGGACAGGGACGGTTGGCTACACCTTC.

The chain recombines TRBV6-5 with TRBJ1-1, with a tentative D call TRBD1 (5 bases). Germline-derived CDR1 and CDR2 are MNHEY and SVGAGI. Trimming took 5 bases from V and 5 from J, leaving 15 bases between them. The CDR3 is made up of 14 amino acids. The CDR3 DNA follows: TGTGCCAGCAGTCCTCCGGGGGGTCGGACTGAAGCTTTCTTT. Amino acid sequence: CASSPPGGRTEAFF.

The CDR3: CASSNRQGETQYF. The CDR3 region has the DNA TGTGCCAGCAGTAACCGACAGGGGGAGACCCAGTACTTC. The chain recombines TRBV6-5 with TRBJ2-5; 8 nucleotides line up with TRBD1. J lost 5 bases, V lost 5 bases, and 4 bases had no gene match. This CDR3 has 13 residues. CDR1 is MNHEY, CDR2 SVGAGI, per germline.

The DNA for the CDR3 is TGTGCCAGCAGCCTCGGACTAGCGGGGCCCACAGATACGCAGTATTTT. Its translation is CASSLGLAGPTDTQYF. This rearrangement joins TRBV7-7 to TRBJ2-3; 12 positions agree with TRBD2. V gave up 5 bases and J gave up 2 bases; unmatched junction bases: 5. This CDR3 comprises 16 residues. CDR1 and CDR2 from the germline V gene are SSHAT and FNYEAQ (reference sequence).

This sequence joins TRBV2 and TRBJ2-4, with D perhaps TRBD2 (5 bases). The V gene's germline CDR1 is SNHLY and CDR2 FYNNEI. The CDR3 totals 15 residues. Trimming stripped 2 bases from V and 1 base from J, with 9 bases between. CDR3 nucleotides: TGTGCCAGCAGTGAAATGGGAGCGGCCAAAAACATTCAGTACTTC. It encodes CASSEMGAAKNIQYF.

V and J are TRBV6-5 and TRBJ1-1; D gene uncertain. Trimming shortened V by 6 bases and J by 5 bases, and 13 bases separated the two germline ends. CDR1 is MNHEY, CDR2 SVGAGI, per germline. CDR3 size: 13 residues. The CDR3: CASRWTGNTEAFF. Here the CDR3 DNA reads TGTGCCAGCAGATGGACGGGGAATACTGAAGCTTTCTTT.

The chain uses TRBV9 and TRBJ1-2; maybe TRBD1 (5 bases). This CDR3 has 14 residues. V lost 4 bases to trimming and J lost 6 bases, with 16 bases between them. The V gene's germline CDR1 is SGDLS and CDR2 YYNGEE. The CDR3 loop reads CASSSTPGGDGYTF. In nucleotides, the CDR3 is TGTGCCAGCAGCTCGACTCCGGGAGGGGATGGCTACACCTTC.

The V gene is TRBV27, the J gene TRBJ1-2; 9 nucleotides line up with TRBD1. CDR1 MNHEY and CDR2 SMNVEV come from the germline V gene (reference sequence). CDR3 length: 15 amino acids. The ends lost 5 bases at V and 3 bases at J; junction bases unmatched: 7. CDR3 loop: CASSLGTGLHYGYTF. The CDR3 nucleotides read TGTGCCAGCAGTCTCGGGACAGGGCTCCACTATGGCTACACCTTC.

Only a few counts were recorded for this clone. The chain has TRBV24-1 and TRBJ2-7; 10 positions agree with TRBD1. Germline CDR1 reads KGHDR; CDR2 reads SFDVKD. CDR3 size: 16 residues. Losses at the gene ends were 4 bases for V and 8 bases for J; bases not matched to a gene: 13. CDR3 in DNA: TGTGCCACCAGTGACCCCGCCGGGACAGGGGTAGGGAAGCAGTACTTC. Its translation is CATSDPAGTGVGKQYF.

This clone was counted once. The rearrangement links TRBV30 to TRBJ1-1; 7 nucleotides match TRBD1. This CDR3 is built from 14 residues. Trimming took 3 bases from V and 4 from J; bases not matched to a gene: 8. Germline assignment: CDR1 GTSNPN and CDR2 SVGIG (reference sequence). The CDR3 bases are TGTGCCTGGAGCCTCGGGACAGACAGCACTGAAGCTTTCTTT. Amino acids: CAWSLGTDSTEAFF.